This T cell receptor beta chain is from a study of regulatory T cells in long-lasting Graves disease. At least ten counts were recorded for this clonotype. Researchers made TCR beta libraries by using iRepertoire HTBI primers and running Arm-PCR on CDR3 regions. MiXCR was run by TCRdb on the multiplex PCR reads, yielding one entry per CDR3 protein. In the table there are 500,000 or so distinct CDR3 sequences, 14% of which are singletons. Time point reported: newly diagnosed GD, antithyroid drugs for less than 3 months. Making the TCR library involved RNA that had been extracted from PBMCs. Per germline, CDR1 LNHNV and CDR2 YYDKDF (reference sequence). The CDR3 sequence is 16 residues long. V was clipped by 7 bases and J by 0 bases; unmatched bases: 8. The same sample was also studied in work on T cells in Graves' hyperthyroidism and ophthalmopathy.

This sequence joins TRBV15 and TRBJ2-1; 8 nucleotides align to TRBD2. This specimen was peripheral blood mononuclear cells (PBMCs), taken at new diagnosis, from a patient treated with antithyroid drugs. The origin of this receptor is a woman aged 50 to 60 with Graves disease. The CDR3 loop is CATTERENSSYNEQFF. The DNA of the CDR3 is TGTGCCACCACCGAGCGGGAGAACAGCTCCTACAATGAGCAGTTCTTC. Based on the CDR3 plus reference TRBV15 and TRBJ2-1, the full variable domain is DAMVIQNPRYQVTQFGKPVTLSCSQTLNHNVMYWYQQKSSQAPKLLFHYYDKDFNNEADTPDNFQSRRPNTSFCFLDIRSPGLGDTAMYLCATTERENSSYNEQFFGPGTRLTVL.